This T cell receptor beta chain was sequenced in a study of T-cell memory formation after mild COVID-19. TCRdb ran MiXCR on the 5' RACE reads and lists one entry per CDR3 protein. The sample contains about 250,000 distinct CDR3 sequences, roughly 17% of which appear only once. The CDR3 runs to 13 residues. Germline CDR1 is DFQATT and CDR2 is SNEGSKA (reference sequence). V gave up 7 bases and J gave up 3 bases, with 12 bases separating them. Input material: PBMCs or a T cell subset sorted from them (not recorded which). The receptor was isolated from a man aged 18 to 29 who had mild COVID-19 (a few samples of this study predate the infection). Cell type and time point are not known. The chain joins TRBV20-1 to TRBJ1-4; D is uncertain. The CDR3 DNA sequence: TGCAGTGTTTATAGGGCTGCTAATGAAAAACTGTTTTTT. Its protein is CSVYRAANEKLFF.